The 15 T cell receptor beta chains below all came from one sample that was sequenced in a study of blood T cell repertoires in COVID-19. The assay was immunoSEQ multiplex PCR, and TCRdb's table has in-frame clones only and misses some. In the table there are approximately 100,000 clones, around 90% of which are singletons. Sequencing used peripheral blood. Source of these receptors: a human donor in a cohort sampled during active COVID-19.

The rearrangement uses TRBV28 and TRBJ2-1; 7 bases are a match to TRBD2. Germline CDR1 and CDR2: MDHEN and SYDVKM. This CDR3 comprises 18 residues. The V segment lost 6 bases and the J segment 4 bases; nucleotides outside the gene matches: 18. Written as DNA, the CDR3 is TGTGCCAGCAGACCCCAAGCGGGAAGAGTCAAGTTGTACAATGAGCAGTTCTTC. This gives the protein CASRPQAGRVKLYNEQFF.

The chain has TRBV6-1 and TRBJ1-2; the D is unclear. V was cut by 2 bases and J by 5 bases, with 18 bases left in between. Germline CDR1 and CDR2: MNHNS and SASEGT. The CDR3 is 16 residues long. The CDR3 here is CASSEPAGYVKYGYTF. The DNA of the CDR3 is TGTGCCAGCAGTGAACCTGCCGGGTACGTCAAGTATGGCTACACCTTC.

This clone was seen just once. This chain connects TRBV2 to TRBJ2-1; the D is unclear. CDR3 length: 13 amino acids. Germline V lookup: CDR1 SNHLY, CDR2 FYNNEI. Trimming pared 7 bases from V and 0 bases from J, leaving 7 bases between. The CDR3 sequence: CASIGSSYNEQFF. The CDR3, as DNA: TGTGCCAGCATTGGCAGCTCCTACAATGAGCAGTTCTTC.

The J gene is TRBJ1-5, the V gene TRBV9; 7 nucleotides agree with TRBD1. Unmatched junction bases numbered 5, after V lost 3 bases and J lost 2 bases. Looked up from germline, CDR1 is SGDLS and CDR2 is YYNGEE. This CDR3 comprises 15 residues. CDR3: CASSDRGVGNQPQHF. CDR3 in DNA: TGTGCCAGCAGCGACAGGGGAGTCGGCAATCAGCCCCAGCATTTT.

The V and J genes are TRBV9 and TRBJ1-2, with TRBD1 matching 7 bases. Unmatched junction bases numbered 8, after V lost 6 bases and J lost 3 bases. CDR1 and CDR2 (germline): SGDLS, YYNGEE. The CDR3 covers 14 residues. The DNA for the CDR3 is TGTGCCAGCACCCTAGAAGGGACAGACTATGGCTACACCTTC. As protein: CASTLEGTDYGYTF.

This chain joins TRBV27 and TRBJ1-6, with TRBD1 matching over 9 bases. The germline CDR1 and CDR2 sequences are MNHEY and SMNVEV (reference sequence). The junction had 7 bases not matched to a gene; V was cut back by 6 bases and J by 13 bases. The CDR3 sequence is 13 residues long. The CDR3 sequence: CASRAGTGRPLHF. The CDR3 nucleotides read TGTGCCAGCAGGGCCGGGACAGGGAGGCCCCTCCACTTT.

This clone was seen a few times. This chain connects TRBV28 to TRBJ1-6; D is undetermined. The CDR3 has 17 amino acids. V lost 6 bases to trimming and J lost 3 bases, with 18 bases between them. CDR1 MDHEN and CDR2 SYDVKM come from the germline V gene. CDR3 protein: CASRTPLDIDYNSPLHF. The CDR3 region has the DNA TGTGCCAGCAGGACGCCTCTCGACATAGACTATAATTCACCCCTCCACTTT.

The J gene is TRBJ1-6, the V gene TRBV4-1; D call uncertain. Germline V gene data show CDR1 as MGHRA and CDR2 as YSYEKL. The V and J ends lost 0 bases and 8 bases respectively, with 14 bases between them. The CDR3 length is 16 residues. CDR3 loop: CASSQEVTTSDSPLHF. Written as DNA, the CDR3 is TGCGCCAGCAGCCAAGAGGTCACTACAAGCGATTCACCCCTCCACTTT.

This clone was observed a single time. DNA for the CDR3: TGTGCCAGCAGCACTGGGACAGCGTATGGCTACACCTTC. It specifies CASSTGTAYGYTF. The chain combines TRBV7-9 with TRBJ1-2; TRBD1 agrees at 7 bases. Germline trimming cut 5 bases from V and 5 bases from J; bases unmatched to any gene: 5. CDR1 is SEHNR and CDR2 is FQNEAQ in the germline V gene (reference sequence). The CDR3 spans 13 residues.

J is TRBJ2-7 and V is TRBV29-1; a weak D match, TRBD1 (6 bases). The germline CDR1 and CDR2 sequences are SQVTM and ANQGSEA. The CDR3 sequence is 14 residues long. V was cut by 4 bases and J by 4 bases, with 17 bases left in between. The CDR3 is CSVVAGTPLYEQYF. Written as DNA, the CDR3 is TGCAGCGTTGTTGCTGGGACACCCTTATACGAGCAGTACTTC.

The table lists this clone with a few counts. V usage is TRBV2 and J usage is TRBJ1-6; 8 bases map to TRBD1. V lost 0 bases to trimming and J lost 9 bases; unmatched junction nucleotides: 7. CDR3 length: 16 residues. Germline loops: CDR1 SNHLY, CDR2 FYNNEI. CDR3 DNA: TGTGCCAGCAGTGAAGCGGAGACAGGGGTGGGTTCACCCCTCCACTTT. Protein sequence: CASSEAETGVGSPLHF.

The chain recombines TRBV30 with TRBJ2-2, with TRBD2 as a possible D gene (5 bases). Between the trimmed V and J ends, which lost 3 bases and 7 bases, there was a span of 27 bases. There are 18 residues in the CDR3. Germline assignment: CDR1 GTSNPN and CDR2 SVGIG (reference sequence). The CDR3 is CAWSLGRLNPGLGGELFF. CDR3 nucleotide sequence: TGTGCCTGGAGCCTAGGGCGGTTGAACCCGGGGTTGGGCGGGGAGCTGTTTTTT.

The chain joins TRBV19 to TRBJ2-1; 7 bases agree with TRBD2. This CDR3 comprises 15 residues. Trimming removed 4 bases from V and 7 bases from J; junction bases left unmatched: 10. Germline V lookup: CDR1 LNHDA, CDR2 SQIVND (reference sequence). The CDR3, as DNA: TGTGCCAGTAGTAGCCAAGCGGGATATACGAATGAGCAGTTCTTC. Its translation is CASSSQAGYTNEQFF. The variable domain in full, completed from reference TRBV19 and TRBJ2-1, reads DGGITQSPKYLFRKEGQNVTLSCEQNLNHDAMYWYRQDPGQGLRLIYYSQIVNDFQKGDIAEGYSVSREKKESFPLTVTSAQKNPTAFYLCASSSQAGYTNEQFFGPGTRLTVL.

The chain couples TRBV6-5 to TRBJ2-5, with 7 positions matching TRBD2. The CDR3 consists of 14 residues. Trimming took 6 bases from V and 2 from J; bases not matched to a gene: 6. Germline-derived CDR1 and CDR2 are MNHEY and SVGAGI. This CDR3 reads CASRLAGGQETQYF. CDR3 bases: TGTGCCAGCAGGCTCGCCGGGGGGCAAGAGACCCAGTACTTC.

This chain connects TRBV28 to TRBJ1-1; tentatively, D is TRBD1 (6 bases). Germline CDR1 and CDR2: MDHEN and SYDVKM. The CDR3 is 16 residues long. Deletions cut 5 bases from V and 0 bases from J, with 16 bases between. The CDR3 loop reads CASSTTGITMNTEAFF. CDR3 bases: TGTGCCAGCAGTACTACAGGGATTACCATGAACACTGAAGCTTTCTTT.